This T cell receptor beta chain derives from a study of OX40 agonist ivuxolimab in advanced cancers. Study-level findings and limits: Among the least clonally expanded were partial responders at 0.1-3.0 mg/kg. The antigens recognized by the expanded peripheral T cells, that is their antigen specificity, were not determined. Some nonresponders also had low normalized T-cell clonal expansion. CD4+ and CD8+ T cells in blood underwent clonal expansion by week 6 at 0.1 to 3.0 mg/kg.

The CDR3 is 13 residues long. Germline CDR1 reads LNHNV; CDR2 reads YYDKDF (reference sequence). A word on this clone: The antigen remains unidentified. A junction end diverges from the germline sequence, so it may reflect a read error.

Only in-frame clones appear in the TCRdb table, and some are missing; sequencing was by immunoSEQ multiplex PCR. The sample has around 98,000 clones; around 90% are singletons. The sequencing here drew on CD4+ or CD8+ T cells sorted from blood, taken in a trial of the OX40 agonist ivuxolimab. The chain links TRBV15 to TRBJ1-2; no reliable D call. The source of this sequence is an adult with an advanced solid tumor such as melanoma, head and neck, liver or kidney cancer. Here the CDR3 DNA reads TGTGCCACCAGCAGAGATTTTCAGGCCCGCGGGGTCTTC. It translates to CATSRDFQARGVF.